One and the same sample provided the 20 T cell receptor beta chains below, sequenced in a study of human T cells and chemical hapten exposure. TCRdb itself ran the RACE reads through MiXCR, one entry per CDR3 protein. Among fewer than 300,000 distinct CDR3 sequences listed, about 9% were seen once. This sample's time point: pre-sensitization, week 0. Documented treatment: therapeutic diphenylcyclopropenone sensitization with weekly scalp DPC. The specimen was whole blood, collected in connection with sensitization to the hapten diphenylcyclopropenone (DPC). Receptor source: a woman aged 40 to 50 with alopecia areata. Some clones in this sample may be carry-over from other donors' samples.

J is TRBJ2-1 and V is TRBV5-1; 7 nucleotides align to TRBD2. Losses at the gene ends were 0 bases for V and 10 bases for J; bases not matched to a gene: 13. Per the germline V gene, CDR1 is SGHRS and CDR2 is YFSETQ. The CDR3 totals 16 residues. The DNA of the CDR3 is TGCGCCAGCAGCTTGGCCGGGATAGCGGGCTTGGAGGAGCAGTTCTTC. Protein sequence: CASSLAGIAGLEEQFF.

Ten or more counts support this clonotype. The genes are TRBV28 and TRBJ2-2, with D uncertain. The CDR3 is 16 residues long. The germline V and J ends were trimmed by 2 bases and 1 base, with 11 bases remaining between them. CDR1 MDHEN and CDR2 SYDVKM come from the germline V gene. The CDR3 DNA reads as TGTGCCAGCAGTTTAGGGCAGCGCCTGAACACCGGGGAGCTGTTTTTT. This encodes CASSLGQRLNTGELFF.

This chain uses TRBV29-1 with TRBJ1-6; no firm D call. Germline CDR1 reads SQVTM; CDR2 reads ANQGSEA. The CDR3 is 13 amino acids. With 7 bases removed from V and 3 bases from J, the gap between germline ends came to 10 bases. CDR3 bases: TGCAGCGCCAGAACAGACTATAATTCACCCCTCCACTTT. Amino acids: CSARTDYNSPLHF.

A single count supports this clonotype. The chain joins TRBV15 to TRBJ2-3; 8 positions match TRBD2. The trim removed 0 bases at V and 4 bases at J, leaving 3 bases unmatched. The CDR3 runs to 15 residues. Germline V gives CDR1 LNHNV, CDR2 YYDKDF (reference sequence). DNA of the CDR3: TGTGCCACCAGCAGAGATGCGGGGGGACCAGATACGCAGTATTTT. It codes for CATSRDAGGPDTQYF.

This clonotype appeared a few times. V usage is TRBV29-1 and J usage is TRBJ2-3; D might be TRBD2 (6 bases). Trimming removed 5 bases from V and 2 bases from J, with 14 bases in between. Germline V lookup: CDR1 SQVTM, CDR2 ANQGSEA. The CDR3 runs 14 residues. CDR3 DNA sequence: TGCAGCGTTTTCGCTAGCGAACACACAGATACGCAGTATTTT. Translating gives CSVFASEHTDTQYF.

This clonotype was detected many times. This chain joins TRBV29-1 and TRBJ1-2; D remains unclear. Germline lookup yields CDR1 SQVTM and CDR2 ANQGSEA. V lost 3 bases to trimming and J lost 8 bases, with 13 bases between them. This CDR3 comprises 12 residues. The CDR3 loop reads CSVDKLDRGYTF. For the CDR3, the DNA is TGCAGCGTTGATAAACTGGATCGAGGCTACACCTTC. The variable domain in full, with the rest retrieved from reference TRBV29-1 and TRBJ1-2, is SAVISQKPSRDICQRGTSLTIQCQVDSQVTMMFWYRQQPGQSLTLIATANQGSEATYESGFVIDKFPISRPNLTFSTLTVSNMSPEDSSIYLCSVDKLDRGYTFGSGTRLTVV.

This clonotype appeared many times. The chain links TRBV7-9 to TRBJ1-5; D remains ambiguous. There are 13 residues in the CDR3. Between the trimmed V and J ends, which lost 2 bases and 5 bases, there was a span of 7 bases. The germline gives CDR1 SEHNR, CDR2 FQNEAQ (reference sequence). The CDR3 DNA reads as TGTGCCAGCAGCTTAAGAAGGGATCAGCCCCAGCATTTT. Its translation: CASSLRRDQPQHF.

This clonotype was seen more than once but under ten times. The chain employs TRBV7-9 and TRBJ2-3, with D unclear. The CDR3 sequence is 13 residues long. The germline CDR1 and CDR2 sequences are SEHNR and FQNEAQ (reference sequence). The V gene lost 0 bases and the J gene lost 5 bases, with 6 bases spanning the gap. The chain's CDR3 is CASSLAAEDTQYF. The CDR3 bases are TGTGCCAGCAGCTTAGCGGCCGAAGATACGCAGTATTTT.

The chain employs TRBV20-1 and TRBJ2-5; 12 bases agree with TRBD2. V was clipped by 0 bases and J by 4 bases; unmatched bases: 9. CDR3 size: 17 residues. Germline loops: CDR1 DFQATT, CDR2 SNEGSKA (reference sequence). As DNA, the CDR3 is TGCAGTGCTAGAGACAACCTTCCGGGACTAGCGGGAGAGACCCAGTACTTC. Its translation: CSARDNLPGLAGETQYF.

V gene TRBV7-3 combines with J gene TRBJ2-1; no reliable D call. The CDR3 is 13 residues long. Trimming took 5 bases from V and 3 from J, leaving 8 bases between them. CDR1 is SGHTA and CDR2 is FQGTGA in the germline V gene. The DNA of the CDR3 is TGTGCCAGCAGCCGGTTCGACTACAATGAGCAGTTCTTC. This codes for CASSRFDYNEQFF.

This clonotype was observed a few times. The CDR3 reads CASSQVGARTGELFF. CDR3 bases: TGCGCCAGCAGCCAAGTGGGGGCGCGGACCGGGGAGCTGTTTTTT. The chain joins TRBV4-1 to TRBJ2-2; a weak D match, TRBD1 (6 bases). Looked up from germline, CDR1 is MGHRA and CDR2 is YSYEKL. V gave up 1 base and J gave up 5 bases, with 11 bases separating them. The CDR3 sequence is 15 residues long.

The chain combines TRBV6-5 with TRBJ2-1; TRBD1 or TRBD2 may be the D gene (5 bases each). V was shortened by 0 bases and J by 1 base, with 7 bases between the two germline ends. CDR1 is MNHEY and CDR2 is SVGAGI in the germline V gene. There are 15 residues in the CDR3. In DNA form, the CDR3 reads TGTGCCAGCAGTTACTCGGGGGTTTCCTACAATGAGCAGTTCTTC. Residues: CASSYSGVSYNEQFF.

This clonotype has more than one count but fewer than ten. The rearrangement joins TRBV7-9 to TRBJ2-7; the D gene is possibly TRBD2 (5 bases). Germline V gives CDR1 SEHNR, CDR2 FQNEAQ (reference sequence). V was shortened by 5 bases and J by 5 bases, with 13 bases between the two germline ends. The CDR3 extends over 13 amino acids. CDR3 nucleotide sequence: TGTGCCAGCAGCGCCCAGTCCGGGAACGAGCAGTACTTC. Its translation: CASSAQSGNEQYF.

This clonotype was seen only a few times. The rearrangement links TRBV6-6 to TRBJ1-2, with TRBD1 identical over 9 bases. The germline V gene encodes CDR1 MNHNY and CDR2 SVGAGI (reference sequence). The trim removed 5 bases at V and 9 bases at J, leaving 10 bases unmatched. The CDR3 is 14 residues long. Written as DNA, the CDR3 is TGTGCCAGCAGTACCCCAGGGACAGGGAACCGCTACACCTTC. Translation: CASSTPGTGNRYTF.

This clonotype turned up a few times. The chain joins TRBV6-2 or TRBV6-3 to TRBJ2-6; 8 bases agree with TRBD1. With 6 bases clipped from V and 0 bases from J, the junction kept 7 bases outside the gene matches. Germline lookup yields CDR1 MNHEY and CDR2 SVGEGT. The CDR3 is made up of 17 amino acids. The CDR3 DNA reads TGTGCCAGCAGCCCGGACAGGGACATCTCTGGGGCCAACGTCCTGACTTTC. Amino acids: CASSPDRDISGANVLTF.

There are a few counts of this clonotype. The CDR3 bases are TGTGCCAGCAGCCAAGACGGGTCCTCGGATGAAAAACTGTTTTTT. This sequence encodes CASSQDGSSDEKLFF. This chain links TRBV12-3 or TRBV12-4 with TRBJ1-4; D not certain. The CDR3 runs 15 residues. Trimming stripped 6 bases from V and 6 bases from J, with 17 bases between.

This clonotype was counted many times. The rearrangement joins TRBV7-9 to TRBJ2-1, with TRBD2 matching over 12 bases. The CDR3 sequence is 15 residues long. Trimming at V came to 4 bases and at J to 5 bases, leaving 3 bases not matched to a gene. CDR1 is SEHNR, CDR2 FQNEAQ, per germline (reference sequence). The CDR3 sequence: CASSWGLAGDNEQFF. CDR3 coding DNA: TGTGCCAGCAGCTGGGGACTAGCGGGTGACAATGAGCAGTTCTTC.

The chain recombines TRBV2 with TRBJ2-3; no firm D call. Germline CDR1 reads SNHLY; CDR2 reads FYNNEI. This CDR3 contains 13 residues. Trimming stripped 1 base from V and 1 base from J, with 3 bases between. CDR3 region: CASSEGGTDTQYF. The CDR3 nucleotides read TGTGCCAGCAGTGAAGGCGGCACAGATACGCAGTATTTT.

This clonotype occurred a few times. This chain links TRBV7-6 with TRBJ2-5; no definite D call. V lost 5 bases and J lost 1, with 8 bases in between. The CDR3 is made up of 13 amino acids. CDR1 and CDR2 from the germline V gene are SGHVS and FNYEAQ. CDR3 in DNA: TGTGCCAGCAGCGCCCGACGCCAAGAGACCCAGTACTTC. Protein: CASSARRQETQYF.

This clonotype was seen a few times. The CDR3 bases are TGTGCCACCAGTGGGCCTAGCGGGTACAATGAGCAGTTCTTC. Residues: CATSGPSGYNEQFF. The chain couples TRBV24-1 to TRBJ2-1; 8 nucleotides match TRBD2. The germline gives CDR1 KGHDR, CDR2 SFDVKD. Trimming took 5 bases from V and 4 from J; bases not matched to a gene: 3. This CDR3 comprises 14 residues.